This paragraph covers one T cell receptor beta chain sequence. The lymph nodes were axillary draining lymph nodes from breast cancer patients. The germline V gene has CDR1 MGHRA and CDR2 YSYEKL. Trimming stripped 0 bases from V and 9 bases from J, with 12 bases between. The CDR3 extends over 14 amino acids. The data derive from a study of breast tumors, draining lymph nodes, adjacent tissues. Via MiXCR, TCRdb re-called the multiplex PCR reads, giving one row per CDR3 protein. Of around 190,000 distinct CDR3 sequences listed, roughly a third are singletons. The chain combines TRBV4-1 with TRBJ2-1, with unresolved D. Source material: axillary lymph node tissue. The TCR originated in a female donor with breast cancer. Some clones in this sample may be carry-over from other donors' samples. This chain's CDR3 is CASSQDATIGEQFF. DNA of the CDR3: TGCGCCAGCAGCCAAGACGCCACAATCGGTGAGCAGTTCTTC.